This TCR beta chain was documented in a study of blood T cell repertoires in COVID-19. Study background: Samples of COVID-19 (acute and convalescent) were obtained from the United States, Italy and Spain. The analysed material was cDNA or gDNA that came from T cells, B-cell-depleted T cells, or PBMCs.

The assay was immunoSEQ multiplex PCR, and TCRdb's table has in-frame clones only and misses some. Among under 45,000 clones listed, under 80% were seen once. Trimming stripped 8 bases from V and 3 bases from J, with 17 bases between. CDR3 length: 14 residues. CDR1 is MNHEY and CDR2 is SVGAGI in the germline V gene. What was sequenced was peripheral blood. The J gene is TRBJ2-7, the V gene TRBV6-5; a weak D match, TRBD1 (7 bases). This TCR was recovered from an older man with acute or convalescent COVID-19. The CDR3 DNA reads as TGTGCCAGCTCCAGAAGTCAGGGGGGCTACGAGCAGTACTTC. This encodes CASSRSQGGYEQYF.